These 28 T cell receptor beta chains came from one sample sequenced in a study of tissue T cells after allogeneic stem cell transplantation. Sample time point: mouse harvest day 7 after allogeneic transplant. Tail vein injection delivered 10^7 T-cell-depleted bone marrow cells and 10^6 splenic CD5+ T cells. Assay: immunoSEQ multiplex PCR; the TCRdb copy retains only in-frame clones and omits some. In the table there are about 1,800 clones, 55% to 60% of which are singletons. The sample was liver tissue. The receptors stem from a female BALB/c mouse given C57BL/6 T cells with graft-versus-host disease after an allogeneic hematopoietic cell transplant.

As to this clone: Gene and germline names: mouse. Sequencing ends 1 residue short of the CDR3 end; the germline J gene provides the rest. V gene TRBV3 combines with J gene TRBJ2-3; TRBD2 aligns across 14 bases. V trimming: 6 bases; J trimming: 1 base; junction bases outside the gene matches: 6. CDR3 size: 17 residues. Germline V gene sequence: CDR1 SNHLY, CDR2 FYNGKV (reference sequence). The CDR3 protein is CASSQGLGGLGAETLYF. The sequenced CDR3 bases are TGTGCCAGCAGTCAGGGACTGGGGGGGCTGGGTGCAGAAACGCTGTAT.

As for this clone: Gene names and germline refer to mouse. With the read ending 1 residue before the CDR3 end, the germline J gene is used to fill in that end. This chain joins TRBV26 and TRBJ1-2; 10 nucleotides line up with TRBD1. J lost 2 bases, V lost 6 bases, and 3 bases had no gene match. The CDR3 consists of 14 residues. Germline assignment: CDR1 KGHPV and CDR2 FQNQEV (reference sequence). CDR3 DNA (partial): TGTGCCAGCAGCCCGGGACAGGGGAACTCCGACTACACC. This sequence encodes CASSPGQGNSDYT. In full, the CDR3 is CASSPGQGNSDYTF. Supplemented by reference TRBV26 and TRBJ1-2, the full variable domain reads NSKVIQTPRYLVKGQGQKAKMRCIPEKGHPVVFWYQQNKNNEFKFLINFQNQEVLQQIDMTEKRFSAECPSNSPCSLEIQSSEAGDSALYLCASSPGQGNSDYTFGSGTRLLVI.

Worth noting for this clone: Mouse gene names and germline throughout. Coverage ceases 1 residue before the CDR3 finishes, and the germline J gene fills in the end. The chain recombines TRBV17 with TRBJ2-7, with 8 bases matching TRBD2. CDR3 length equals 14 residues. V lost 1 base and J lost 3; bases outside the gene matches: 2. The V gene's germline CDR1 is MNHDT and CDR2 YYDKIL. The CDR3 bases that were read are TGTGCTAGCAGTAGAGGACTGGGGCTCTATGAACAGTAC. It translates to CASSRGLGLYEQY. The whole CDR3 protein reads CASSRGLGLYEQYF. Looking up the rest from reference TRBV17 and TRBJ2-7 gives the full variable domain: DTTVKQNPRYKLARVGKPVNLICSQTMNHDTMYWYQKKPNQAPKLLLFYYDKILNREADTFEKFQSSRPNNSFCSLYIGSAGLEYSAMYLCASSRGLGLYEQYFGPGTRLTVL.

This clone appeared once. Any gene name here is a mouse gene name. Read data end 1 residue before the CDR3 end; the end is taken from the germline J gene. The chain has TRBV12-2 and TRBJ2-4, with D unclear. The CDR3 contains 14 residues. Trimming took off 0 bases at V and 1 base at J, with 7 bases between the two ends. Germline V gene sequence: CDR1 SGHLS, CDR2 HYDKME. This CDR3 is CASSLDGGQNTLYF. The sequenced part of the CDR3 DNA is TGTGCCAGCTCTCTCGACGGGGGTCAAAACACCTTGTAC.

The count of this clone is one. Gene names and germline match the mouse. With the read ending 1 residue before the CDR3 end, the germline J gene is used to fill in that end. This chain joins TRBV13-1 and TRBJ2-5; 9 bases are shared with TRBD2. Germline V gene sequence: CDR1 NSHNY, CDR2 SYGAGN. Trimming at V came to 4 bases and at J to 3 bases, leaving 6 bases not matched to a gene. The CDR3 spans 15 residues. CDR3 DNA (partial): TGTGCCAGCAGTCCTGGCTGGGGGGGACAAGACACCCAGTAC. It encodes CASSPGWGGQDTQY. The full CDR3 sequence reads CASSPGWGGQDTQYF.

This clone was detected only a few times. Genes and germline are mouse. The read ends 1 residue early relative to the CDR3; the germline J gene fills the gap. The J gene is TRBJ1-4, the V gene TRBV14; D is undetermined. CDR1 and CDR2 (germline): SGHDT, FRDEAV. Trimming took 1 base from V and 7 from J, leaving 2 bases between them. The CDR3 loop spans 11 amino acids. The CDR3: CASSFPERLFF. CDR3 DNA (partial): TGTGCCAGCAGTTTCCCCGAAAGATTATTT.

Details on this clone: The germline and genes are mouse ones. The CDR3 DNA, read in part, is TGTGCCAGCAGTCTGGGGACAGGGGGCACAGAAGTCTTC. It translates to CASSLGTGGTEVF. The CDR3 in full is CASSLGTGGTEVFF. V and J are TRBV26 and TRBJ1-1; 11 bases match TRBD1. The read ends 1 residue shy of where the CDR3 ends; the end is completed using the germline J gene. Germline lookup yields CDR1 KGHPV and CDR2 FQNQEV (reference sequence). This CDR3 is 14 amino acids long. Trimming cost V 2 bases and J 4 bases; bases outside gene matches: 0.

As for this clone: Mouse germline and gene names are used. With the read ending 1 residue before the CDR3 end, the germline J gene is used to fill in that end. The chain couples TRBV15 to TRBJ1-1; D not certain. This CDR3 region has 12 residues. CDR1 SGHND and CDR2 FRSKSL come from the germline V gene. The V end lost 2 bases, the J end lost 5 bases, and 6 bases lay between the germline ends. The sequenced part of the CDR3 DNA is TGTGCCAGCAGTTTAAGTCAGACAGAAGTCTTC. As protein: CASSLSQTEVF. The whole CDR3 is CASSLSQTEVFF.

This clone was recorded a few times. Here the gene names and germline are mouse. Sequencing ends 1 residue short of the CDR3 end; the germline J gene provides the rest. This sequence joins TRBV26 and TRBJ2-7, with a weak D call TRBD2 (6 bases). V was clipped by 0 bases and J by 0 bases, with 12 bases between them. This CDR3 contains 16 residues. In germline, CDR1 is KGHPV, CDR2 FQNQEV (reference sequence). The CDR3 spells CASSLSAGASSYEQYF. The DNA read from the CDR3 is TGTGCCAGCAGTCTGTCGGCTGGGGCAAGCTCCTATGAACAGTAC. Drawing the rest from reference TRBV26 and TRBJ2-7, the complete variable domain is NSKVIQTPRYLVKGQGQKAKMRCIPEKGHPVVFWYQQNKNNEFKFLINFQNQEVLQQIDMTEKRFSAECPSNSPCSLEIQSSEAGDSALYLCASSLSAGASSYEQYFGPGTRLTVL.

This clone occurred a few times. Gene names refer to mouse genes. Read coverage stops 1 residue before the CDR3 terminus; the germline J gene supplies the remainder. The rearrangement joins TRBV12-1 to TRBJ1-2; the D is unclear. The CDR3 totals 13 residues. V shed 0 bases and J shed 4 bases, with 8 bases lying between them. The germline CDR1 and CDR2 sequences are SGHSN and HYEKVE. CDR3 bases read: TGTGCCAGCTCTCTCCGGGGAGGCTCCGACTACACC. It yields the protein CASSLRGGSDYT. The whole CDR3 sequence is CASSLRGGSDYTF. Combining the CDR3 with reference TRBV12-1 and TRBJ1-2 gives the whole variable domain DSGVVQSPRHIIKEKGGRSVLTCIPISGHSNVVWYQQTLGKELKFLIQHYEKVERDKGFLPSRFSVQQFDDYHSEMNMSALELEDSAMYFCASSLRGGSDYTFGSGTRLLVI.

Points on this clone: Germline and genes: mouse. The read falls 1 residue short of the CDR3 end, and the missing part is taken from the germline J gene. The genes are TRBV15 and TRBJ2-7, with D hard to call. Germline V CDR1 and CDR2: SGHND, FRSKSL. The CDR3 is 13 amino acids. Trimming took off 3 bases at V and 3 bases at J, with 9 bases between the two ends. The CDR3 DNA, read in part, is TGTGCCAGCAGTTTTCCAGGATACTATGAACAGTAC. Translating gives CASSFPGYYEQY. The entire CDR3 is CASSFPGYYEQYF. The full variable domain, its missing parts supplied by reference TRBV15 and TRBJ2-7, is DAGVTQTPRHEVAEKGQTIILKCEPVSGHNDLFWYRQTKIQGLELLSYFRSKSLMEDGGAFKDRFKAEMLNSSFSTLKIQPTEPKDSAVYLCASSFPGYYEQYFGPGTRLTVL.

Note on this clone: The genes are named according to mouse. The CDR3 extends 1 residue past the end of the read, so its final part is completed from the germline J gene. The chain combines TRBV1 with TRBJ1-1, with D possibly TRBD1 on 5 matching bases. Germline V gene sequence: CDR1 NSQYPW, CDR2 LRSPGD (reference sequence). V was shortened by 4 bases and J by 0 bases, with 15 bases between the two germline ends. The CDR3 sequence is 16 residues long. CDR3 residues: CTCSVLTGVANTEVFF. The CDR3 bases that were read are TGCACCTGCAGTGTTCTCACAGGCGTTGCAAACACAGAAGTCTTC.

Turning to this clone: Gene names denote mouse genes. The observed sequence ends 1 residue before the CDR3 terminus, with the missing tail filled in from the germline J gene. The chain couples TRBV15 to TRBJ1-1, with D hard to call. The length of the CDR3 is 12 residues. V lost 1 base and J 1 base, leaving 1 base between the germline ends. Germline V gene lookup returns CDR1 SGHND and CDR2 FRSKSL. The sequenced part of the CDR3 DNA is TGTGCCAGCAGTTTAGGAAACACAGAAGTCTTC. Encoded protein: CASSLGNTEVF. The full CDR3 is CASSLGNTEVFF.

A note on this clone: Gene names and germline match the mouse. The CDR3 is CASSQAGQSNTGQLYF. The CDR3 DNA, read in part, is TGTGCCAGCAGCCAAGCGGGACAATCAAACACCGGGCAGCTCTAC. The V call is TRBV5, the J call TRBJ2-2; possibly TRBD1 for D (6 bases). The read terminates 1 residue ahead of where the CDR3 ends, so the germline J gene completes it. This CDR3 is built from 16 residues. From germline, CDR1 is LGHNA and CDR2 YNLKQL (reference sequence). V lost 1 base and J 0 bases, leaving 9 bases between the germline ends.

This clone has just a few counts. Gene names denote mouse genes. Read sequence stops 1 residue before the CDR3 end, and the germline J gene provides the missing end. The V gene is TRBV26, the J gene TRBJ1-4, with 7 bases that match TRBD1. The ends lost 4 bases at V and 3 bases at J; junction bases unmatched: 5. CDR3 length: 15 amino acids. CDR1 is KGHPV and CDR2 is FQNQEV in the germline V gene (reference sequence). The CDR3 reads CASSPRTGPNERLFF. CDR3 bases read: TGTGCCAGCAGTCCCAGGACAGGTCCCAACGAAAGATTATTT.

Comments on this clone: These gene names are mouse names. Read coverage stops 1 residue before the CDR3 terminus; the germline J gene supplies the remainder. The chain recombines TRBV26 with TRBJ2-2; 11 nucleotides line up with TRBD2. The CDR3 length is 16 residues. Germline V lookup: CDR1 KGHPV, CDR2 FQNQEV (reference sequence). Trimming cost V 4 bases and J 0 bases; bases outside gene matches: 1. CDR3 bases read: TGTGCCAGCAGTCGACTGGGGGGGGCAAACACCGGGCAGCTCTAC. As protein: CASSRLGGANTGQLY. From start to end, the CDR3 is CASSRLGGANTGQLYF.

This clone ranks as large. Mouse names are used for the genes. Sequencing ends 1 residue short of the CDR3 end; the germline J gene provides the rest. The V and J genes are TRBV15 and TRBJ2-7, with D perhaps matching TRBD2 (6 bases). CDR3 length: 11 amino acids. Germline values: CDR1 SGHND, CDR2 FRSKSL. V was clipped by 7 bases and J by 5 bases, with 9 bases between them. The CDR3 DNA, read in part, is TGTGCCAGCACCCGGACTGATGAACAGTAC. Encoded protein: CASTRTDEQY. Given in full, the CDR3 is CASTRTDEQYF.

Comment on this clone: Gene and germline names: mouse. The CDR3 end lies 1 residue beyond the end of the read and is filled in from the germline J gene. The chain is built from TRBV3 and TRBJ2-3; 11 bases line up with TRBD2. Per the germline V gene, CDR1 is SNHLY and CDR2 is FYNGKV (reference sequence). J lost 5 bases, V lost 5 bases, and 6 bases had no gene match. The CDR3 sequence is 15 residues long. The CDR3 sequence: CASSPGLGGRETLYF. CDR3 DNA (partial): TGTGCCAGCAGCCCCGGACTGGGGGGTAGAGAAACGCTGTAT.

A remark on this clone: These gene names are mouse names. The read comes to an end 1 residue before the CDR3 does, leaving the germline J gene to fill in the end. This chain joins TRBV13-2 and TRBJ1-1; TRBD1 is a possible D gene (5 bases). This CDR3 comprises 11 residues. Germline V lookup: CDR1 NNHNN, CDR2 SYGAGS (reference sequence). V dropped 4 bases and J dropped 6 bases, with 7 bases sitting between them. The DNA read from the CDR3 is TGTGCCAGCGGTCCAGGGTCAGAAGTCTTC. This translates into CASGPGSEVF. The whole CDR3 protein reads CASGPGSEVFF.

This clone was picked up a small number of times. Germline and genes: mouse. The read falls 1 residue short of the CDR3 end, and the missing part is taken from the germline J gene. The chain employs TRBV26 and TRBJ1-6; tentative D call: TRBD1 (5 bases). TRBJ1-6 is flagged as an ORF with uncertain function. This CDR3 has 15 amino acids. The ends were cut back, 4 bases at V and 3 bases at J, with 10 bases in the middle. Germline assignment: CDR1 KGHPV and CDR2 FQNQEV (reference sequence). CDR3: CASSPGTIYNSPLYF. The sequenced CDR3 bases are TGTGCCAGCAGTCCTGGGACGATCTATAATTCGCCCCTCTAC.

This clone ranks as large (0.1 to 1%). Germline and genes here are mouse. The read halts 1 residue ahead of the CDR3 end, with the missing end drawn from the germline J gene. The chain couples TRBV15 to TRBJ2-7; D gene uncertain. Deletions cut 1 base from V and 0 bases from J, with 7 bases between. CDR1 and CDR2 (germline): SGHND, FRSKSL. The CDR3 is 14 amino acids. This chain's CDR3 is CASSLGGSSYEQYF. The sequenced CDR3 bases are TGTGCCAGCAGTTTAGGAGGGAGCTCCTATGAACAGTAC.

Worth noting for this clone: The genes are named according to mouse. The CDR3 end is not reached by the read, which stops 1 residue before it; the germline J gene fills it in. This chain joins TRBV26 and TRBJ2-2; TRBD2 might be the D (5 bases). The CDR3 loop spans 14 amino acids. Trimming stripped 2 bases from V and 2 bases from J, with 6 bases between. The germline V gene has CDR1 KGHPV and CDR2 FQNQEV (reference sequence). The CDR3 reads CASSLTGNTGQLYF. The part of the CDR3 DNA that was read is TGTGCCAGCAGTCTGACTGGCAACACCGGGCAGCTCTAC.

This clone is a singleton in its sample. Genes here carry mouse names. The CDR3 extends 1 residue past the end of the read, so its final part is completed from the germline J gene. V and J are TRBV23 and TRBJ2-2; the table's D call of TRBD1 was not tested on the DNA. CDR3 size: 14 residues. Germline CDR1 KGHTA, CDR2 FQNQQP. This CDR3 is CSSIGTGDTGQLYF. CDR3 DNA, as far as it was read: TGCTCCAGCATCGGGACAGGGGACACCGGGCAGCTCTAC.

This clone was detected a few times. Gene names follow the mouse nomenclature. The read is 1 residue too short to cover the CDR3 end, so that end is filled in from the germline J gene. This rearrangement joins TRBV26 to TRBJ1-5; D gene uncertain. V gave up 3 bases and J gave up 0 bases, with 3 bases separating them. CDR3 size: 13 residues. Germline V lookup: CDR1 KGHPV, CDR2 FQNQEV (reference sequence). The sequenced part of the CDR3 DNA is TGTGCCAGCAGTCTAAATAACAACCAGGCTCCGCTT. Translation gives CASSLNNNQAPL. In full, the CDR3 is CASSLNNNQAPLF. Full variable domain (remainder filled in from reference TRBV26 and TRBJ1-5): NSKVIQTPRYLVKGQGQKAKMRCIPEKGHPVVFWYQQNKNNEFKFLINFQNQEVLQQIDMTEKRFSAECPSNSPCSLEIQSSEAGDSALYLCASSLNNNQAPLFGEGTRLSVL.

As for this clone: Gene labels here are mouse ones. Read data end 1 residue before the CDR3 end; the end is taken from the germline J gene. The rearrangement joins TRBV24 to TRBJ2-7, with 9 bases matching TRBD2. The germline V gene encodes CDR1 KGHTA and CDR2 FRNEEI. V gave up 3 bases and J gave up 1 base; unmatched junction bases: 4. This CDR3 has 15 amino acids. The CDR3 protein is CASSLPLGGSYEQYF. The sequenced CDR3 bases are TGTGCCAGCAGTCTCCCGCTGGGGGGGTCCTATGAACAGTAC.

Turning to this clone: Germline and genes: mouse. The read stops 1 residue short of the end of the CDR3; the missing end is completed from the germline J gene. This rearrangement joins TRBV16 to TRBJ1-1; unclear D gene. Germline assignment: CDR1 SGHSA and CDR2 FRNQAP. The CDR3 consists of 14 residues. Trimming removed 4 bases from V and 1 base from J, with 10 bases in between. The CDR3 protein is CASSSWTGNTEVFF. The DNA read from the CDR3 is TGTGCAAGCAGCTCCTGGACGGGAAACACAGAAGTCTTC.

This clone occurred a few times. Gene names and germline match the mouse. The DNA read from the CDR3 is TGTGCCAGCAGTCTGACAGGGGGCGCCGACACCCAGTAC. It translates to CASSLTGGADTQY. The CDR3 in full is CASSLTGGADTQYF. The rearrangement uses TRBV26 and TRBJ2-5; 9 positions match TRBD1. The sequence runs out 1 residue before the end of the CDR3; the remainder is reconstructed from the germline J gene. Germline V gene data show CDR1 as KGHPV and CDR2 as FQNQEV (reference sequence). This CDR3 region has 14 residues. The V segment lost 2 bases and the J segment 6 bases; nucleotides outside the gene matches: 3. The full variable domain, in which reference TRBV26 and TRBJ2-5 provide the parts outside the CDR3, is NSKVIQTPRYLVKGQGQKAKMRCIPEKGHPVVFWYQQNKNNEFKFLINFQNQEVLQQIDMTEKRFSAECPSNSPCSLEIQSSEAGDSALYLCASSLTGGADTQYFGPGTRLLVL.

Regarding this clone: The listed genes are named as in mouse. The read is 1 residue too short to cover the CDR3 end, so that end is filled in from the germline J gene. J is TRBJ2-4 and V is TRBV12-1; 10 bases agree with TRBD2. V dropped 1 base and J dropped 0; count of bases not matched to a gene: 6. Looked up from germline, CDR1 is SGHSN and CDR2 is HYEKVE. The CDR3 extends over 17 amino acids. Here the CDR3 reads CASSLWTGGTSQNTLYF. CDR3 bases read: TGTGCCAGCTCTCTGTGGACTGGGGGCACTAGTCAAAACACCTTGTAC. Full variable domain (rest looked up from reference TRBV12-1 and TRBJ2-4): DSGVVQSPRHIIKEKGGRSVLTCIPISGHSNVVWYQQTLGKELKFLIQHYEKVERDKGFLPSRFSVQQFDDYHSEMNMSALELEDSAMYFCASSLWTGGTSQNTLYFGAGTRLSVL.